This section outlines one TCR beta chain sequence together with its context. This sample is part of a study of shared clonotypes between healthy human individuals. In the study overall: Used for every donor were three CD4 naive, three CD4 memory, two CD8 naive and one CD8 memory plate.

CD45RO negativity and positive selection for CCR7 defined naive CD8 cells, a population that excluded terminally differentiated effector memory CD45RA+ cells. Germline CDR1 reads SGHAT; CDR2 reads FQNNGV. The CDR3 length is 17 residues. Deletions cut 5 bases from V and 6 bases from J, with 24 bases between. Per the original data handling: Filtering differed because ImmunoSEQ produced junction-only sequences that carried no quality scores. Produced via immunoSEQ multiplex PCR; TCRdb's table is partial and in-frame only. The V and J calls and clone size were taken over from that table, and D and trimming were inferred from the DNA. The sample includes about 2.2 million clones, around 93% of them seen just once.

The gene calls are TRBV11-2 and TRBJ2-3; possible D gene TRBD2, 5 bases. Sequencing was performed on naive CD8+ T cells from PBMCs. The origin of this receptor is a man aged 18 to 29 in good health. Some clones in this sample may be carry-over from other donors' samples. CDR3 loop: CASSPEPGERRWDTQYF. Written as DNA, the CDR3 is TGTGCCAGCAGCCCCGAGCCTGGCGAGCGGAGATGGGATACGCAGTATTTT.